Each of the 4 T cell receptor beta chains below was sequenced from the same sample in a study of shared clonotypes between healthy human individuals. Here immunoSEQ multiplex PCR was the method, and the copy in TCRdb shows in-frame clones only, minus some. Altogether about 460,000 clones are present, 70% to 80% being singletons, with the ten largest covering 12%. Sequenced input: PBMCs. The receptors derive from a woman between 35 and 50 years old in good health. Some clones in this sample may be carry-over from other donors' samples.

V usage is TRBV28 and J usage is TRBJ2-5, with 7 bases identical to TRBD2. This CDR3 has 13 residues. Per germline, CDR1 MDHEN and CDR2 SYDVKM. V was pared by 4 bases and J by 2 bases, with 1 base of the junction left unmatched. CDR3: CASSSSGQETQYF. DNA for the CDR3: TGTGCCAGCAGTTCTAGCGGACAAGAGACCCAGTACTTC.

Remarks on this clone: It is likely a read error: a sequence one base away is far more abundant. V and J are TRBV11-1 and TRBJ1-1; TRBD1 is a possible D gene (5 bases). This CDR3 is 13 amino acids long. Germline lookup yields CDR1 SGHAT and CDR2 FQDESV (reference sequence). Trimming left V 5 bases short and J 7 bases short, with 14 bases between. As DNA, the CDR3 is TGTGCCAGCAGCACCCGACGGGGCGTTGAAGCTTTCTTT. This encodes CASSTRRGVEAFF. Full variable domain (outside the CDR3, taken from reference TRBV11-1 and TRBJ1-1): EAEVAQSPRYKITEKSQAVAFWCDPISGHATLYWYRQILGQGPELLVQFQDESVVDDSQLPKDRFSAERLKGVDSTLKIQPAELGDSAMYLCASSTRRGVEAFFGQGTRLTVV.

The J gene is TRBJ1-4, the V gene TRBV15; 8 bases are a match to TRBD1. The V gene end was trimmed by 3 bases and the J gene end by 8 bases; junction bases not matched to a gene: 8. Germline CDR1 is LNHNV and CDR2 is YYDKDF (reference sequence). The CDR3 has 15 amino acids. CDR3 in amino acids: CATSRGGQVAEKLFF. The DNA of the CDR3 is TGTGCCACCAGCAGGGGGGGACAGGTGGCCGAAAAACTGTTTTTT.

Concerning this clone: This may be a read error: a much more frequent sequence differs by one nucleotide. Different DNA sequences within this sample yield the same CDR3. CDR3 residues: CAFGGFEQYF. In DNA form, the CDR3 reads TGTGCATTTGGGGGGTTCGAGCAGTACTTC. The chain carries TRBV30 and TRBJ2-5; D might be TRBD2 (6 bases). The end of the DNA fits TRBJ2-7 better, so the J call may be wrong. CDR1 and CDR2 from the germline V gene are GTSNPN and SVGIG (reference sequence). The CDR3 sequence is 10 residues long.